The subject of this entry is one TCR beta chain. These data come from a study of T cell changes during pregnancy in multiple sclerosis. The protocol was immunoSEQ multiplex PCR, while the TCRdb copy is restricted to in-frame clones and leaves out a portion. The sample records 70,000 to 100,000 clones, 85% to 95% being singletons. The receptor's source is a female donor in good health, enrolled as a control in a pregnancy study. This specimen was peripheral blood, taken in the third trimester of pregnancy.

The CDR3 spells CASSLGLAGGETQYF. DNA of the CDR3: TGTGCCAGCAGCTTAGGACTAGCGGGAGGAGAGACCCAGTACTTC. This rearrangement joins TRBV7-7 to TRBJ2-5; 13 nucleotides line up with TRBD2. The CDR3 length is 15 residues. J lost 4 bases, V lost 1 base, and 0 bases had no gene match. Germline assignment: CDR1 SSHAT and CDR2 FNYEAQ (reference sequence).